Detailed here is one T cell receptor (beta chain). Its antigen target is currently unknown. A much bigger clone sits one base away, suggesting this may be a read error. According to the germline V gene, CDR1 reads MDHEN and CDR2 reads SYDVKM. V drops 8 bases and J drops 0 bases, leaving 17 bases in between. The CDR3, from cysteine to phenylalanine, totals 15 residues. Left in the record is the CDR3 DNA by itself, 45 bases read in frame from the first base. TCR beta CDR3 regions were amplified from RNA transcripts. The TCR CDR3 was subjected to a first round of RT-PCR using the HTBI primer set and the Qiagen OneStep RT-PCR kit. A second multiplex PCR round built the libraries, followed by size selection and purification. Libraries were sequenced paired-end with 100 bp reads on an Illumina HiSeq2000. In the source study's methods: SOAPnuke was used to process the raw data, removing reads that contained adapters or uncalled bases, had a mean Phred below 15, or lacked an exact match to the constant primer or identifier. COPE v1.2.5 was used to merge the high-quality paired reads, and each unique nucleotide sequence was defined as a clonotype. MiTCR v1.1 was used to align the clonotypes against IMGT TRBV, TRBD and TRBJ reference segments. The analysis was restricted to V-J combinations with a frequency above 0.0001, which together covered about 99% of the repertoires. The TCS score was defined as the ratio of F50 (clonal expansion) to E x V (chaos), calculated using BLOSUM62-based TCRdist between CDR3 peptides within each V-J. Welch's t-statistics and random forest reduced around 520 V-J features to about 12, which were used in a naive Bayes classifier (R e1071). In TCRdb, the public reads were trimmed at Q25 with fastp and aligned with MiXCR, with productive beta chains retained. Identical CDR3 proteins give one entry, which carries the most common genes and DNA. TCRdb, not the authors, supplied the V and J calls. The sample data list under 600,000 distinct CDR3 sequences, and more than 15% of these were observed just once. The top ten hold 2.5% to 4% of the sample.

The data belong to a study of T cells in Graves' hyperthyroidism and ophthalmopathy (dated by TCRdb to the late 2010s). Background on the whole study: Peripheral blood was collected at initial diagnosis, before any treatment. A discovery cohort of approximately 100 patients, 43 with Graves' ophthalmopathy and approximately 57 with stable Graves' hyperthyroidism, was used to find distinguishing TCR V-J signatures. Prospective prediction of ophthalmopathy was tested in an independent validation cohort of fewer than 20 hyperthyroidism patients and 17 patients who later progressed to ophthalmopathy. The roughly 91 discovery patients were randomly divided into training and test sets at a 7:3 ratio. In about 6 Graves' hyperthyroidism patients, the study also compared T-cell repertoires from thyroid tissue with T-cell repertoires from blood. After sampling, hyperthyroidism patients received methimazole starting at 30 mg daily, and ophthalmopathy patients received high-dose intravenous methylprednisolone. TCR Vbeta CDR3 sequencing of 130 to 150 peripheral blood samples (over 40 ophthalmopathy, about 74 hyperthyroidism and roughly 17 progressor patients) is reported in the paper.

Points the paper makes about the study in general: In validation, progression to ophthalmopathy was predicted by the model with more than 65% sensitivity and about 72% specificity, a median of roughly 6.4 months before onset. Most expanded thyroid clonotypes (frequency above 0.001) were also detected in blood, a finding suggesting that blood repertoires may reflect thyroid immune responses. No statistical method was used to fix the sample size in advance, and group allocation was not hidden from the investigators. A 13 V-J signature model separated ophthalmopathy from stable hyperthyroidism, with around 90% sensitivity and 81.08% specificity in cross-validation and 80%/75% in testing.

Ophthalmopathy patients had moderately to severely active disease, Clinical Activity Score of at least 3, NOSPECS grade of at least 4, and duration under 3 months. Any patient with an uncontrolled infection, another autoimmune disease, pregnancy or lactation was excluded. Diagnoses relied on clinical symptoms, serum thyroxine and TRAb, thyroid ultrasound and orbital computed tomography. PBMCs were separated from approximately 10 ml of fresh peripheral blood using Ficoll-Paque density gradient centrifugation. Trizol reagent was used to extract total RNA, and RNA quality was then checked on an Agilent 2100 Bioanalyzer.

The origin of this receptor is a woman in her 40s with Graves' ophthalmopathy. The sample taken for sequencing was blood. The V and J segments used are TRBV28 and TRBJ2-7; the D segment could be TRBD1, given 6 matching bases. The nucleotide sequence reads as follows: TGTGCCAGCGGTCTAGGGGGTTTGGGCTCCTACGAGCAGTACTTC. It specifies CASGLGGLGSYEQYF. Extended through the reference TRBV28 and TRBJ2-7 proteins, this CDR3 yields the full variable domain: DVKVTQSSRYLVKRTGEKVFLECVQDMDHENMFWYRQDPGLGLRLIYFSYDVKMKEKGDIPEGYSVSREKKERFSLILESASTNQTSMYLCASGLGGLGSYEQYFGPGTRLTVT.